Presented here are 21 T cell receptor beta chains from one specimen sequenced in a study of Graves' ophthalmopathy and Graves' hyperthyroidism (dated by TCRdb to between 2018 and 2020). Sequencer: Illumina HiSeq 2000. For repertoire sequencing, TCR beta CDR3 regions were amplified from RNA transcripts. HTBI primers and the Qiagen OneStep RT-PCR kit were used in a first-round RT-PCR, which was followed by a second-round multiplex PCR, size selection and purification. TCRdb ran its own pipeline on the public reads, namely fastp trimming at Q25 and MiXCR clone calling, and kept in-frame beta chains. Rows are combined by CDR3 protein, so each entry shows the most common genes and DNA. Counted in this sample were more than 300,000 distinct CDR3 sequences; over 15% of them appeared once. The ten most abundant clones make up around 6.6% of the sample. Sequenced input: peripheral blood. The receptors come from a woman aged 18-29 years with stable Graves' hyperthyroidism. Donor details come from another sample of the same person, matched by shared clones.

CDR3 residues: CASSYRRPTGDIQYF. The CDR3 DNA sequence: TGTGCCAGTAGTTATCGGCGCCCAACGGGGGACATTCAGTACTTC. This rearrangement joins TRBV19 to TRBJ2-4; tentative D call: TRBD2 (6 bases). The CDR3 consists of 15 residues. Germline V CDR1 and CDR2: LNHDA, SQIVND (reference sequence). V was pared by 5 bases and J by 8 bases, with 19 bases between. Full variable domain (remainder filled in from reference TRBV19 and TRBJ2-4): DGGITQSPKYLFRKEGQNVTLSCEQNLNHDAMYWYRQDPGQGLRLIYYSQIVNDFQKGDIAEGYSVSREKKESFPLTVTSAQKNPTAFYLCASSYRRPTGDIQYFGAGTRLSVL.

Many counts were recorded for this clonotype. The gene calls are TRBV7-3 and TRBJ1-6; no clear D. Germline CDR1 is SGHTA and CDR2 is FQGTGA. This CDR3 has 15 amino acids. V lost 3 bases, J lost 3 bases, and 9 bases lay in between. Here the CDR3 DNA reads TGTGCCAGCAGCTTTAGGCCGAACTATAATTCACCCCTCCACTTT. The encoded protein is CASSFRPNYNSPLHF.

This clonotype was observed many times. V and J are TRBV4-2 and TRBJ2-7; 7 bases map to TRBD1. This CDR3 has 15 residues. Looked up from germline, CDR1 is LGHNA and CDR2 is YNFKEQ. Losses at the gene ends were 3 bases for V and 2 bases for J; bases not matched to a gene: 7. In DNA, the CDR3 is TGTGCCAGCAGCCAGGGACAGTCCCCCGCCTACGAGCAGTACTTC. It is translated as CASSQGQSPAYEQYF.

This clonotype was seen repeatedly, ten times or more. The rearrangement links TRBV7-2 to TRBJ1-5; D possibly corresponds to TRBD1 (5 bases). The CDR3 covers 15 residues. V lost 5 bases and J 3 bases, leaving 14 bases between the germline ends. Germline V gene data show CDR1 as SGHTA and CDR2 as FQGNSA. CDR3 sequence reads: CASSRDSGANQPQHF. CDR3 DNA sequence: TGTGCCAGCAGCCGTGATTCCGGGGCCAATCAGCCCCAGCATTTT.

The CDR3 coding sequence is TGTGCCAGCAGTGATCGGGGAGGTCGGCAACCCCAGCATTTT. Translation gives CASSDRGGRQPQHF. The V and J genes are TRBV2 and TRBJ1-5, with D hard to call. The CDR3 runs to 14 residues. Per germline, CDR1 SNHLY and CDR2 FYNNEI. Trimming removed 3 bases from V and 10 bases from J, with 16 bases in between.

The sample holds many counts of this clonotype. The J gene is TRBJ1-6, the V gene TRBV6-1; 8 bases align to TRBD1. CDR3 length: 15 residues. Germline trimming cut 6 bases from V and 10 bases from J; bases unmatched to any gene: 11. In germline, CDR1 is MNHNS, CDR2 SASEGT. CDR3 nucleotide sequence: TGTGCCAGCAGGGATGGACAGGGTCAGTACTCACCCCTCCACTTT. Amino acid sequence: CASRDGQGQYSPLHF.

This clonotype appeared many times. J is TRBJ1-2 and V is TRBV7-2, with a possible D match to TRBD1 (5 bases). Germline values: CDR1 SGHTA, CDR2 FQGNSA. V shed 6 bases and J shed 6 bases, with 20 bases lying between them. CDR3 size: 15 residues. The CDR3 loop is CASSQTWGRGNGYTF. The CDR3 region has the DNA TGTGCCAGCAGTCAAACCTGGGGCCGGGGAAATGGCTACACCTTC.

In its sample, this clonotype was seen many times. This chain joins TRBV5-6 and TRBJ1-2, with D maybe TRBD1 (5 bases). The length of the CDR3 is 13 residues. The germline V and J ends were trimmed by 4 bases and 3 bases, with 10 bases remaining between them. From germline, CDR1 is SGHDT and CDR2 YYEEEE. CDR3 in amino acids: CASSQDSYYGYTF. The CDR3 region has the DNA TGTGCCAGCAGCCAAGACAGCTACTATGGCTACACCTTC.

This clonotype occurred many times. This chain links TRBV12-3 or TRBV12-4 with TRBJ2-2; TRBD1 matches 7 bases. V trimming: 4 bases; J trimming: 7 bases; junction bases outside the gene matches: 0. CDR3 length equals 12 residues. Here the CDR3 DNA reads TGTGCCAGCAGTTACAGGGGCGGGGAGCTGTTTTTT. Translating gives CASSYRGGELFF.

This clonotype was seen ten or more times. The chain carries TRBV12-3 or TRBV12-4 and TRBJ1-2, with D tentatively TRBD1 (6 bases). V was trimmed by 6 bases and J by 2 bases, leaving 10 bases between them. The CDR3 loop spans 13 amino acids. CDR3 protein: CASSQGRNYGYTF. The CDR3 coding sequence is TGTGCCAGCAGCCAGGGGAGGAACTATGGCTACACCTTC.

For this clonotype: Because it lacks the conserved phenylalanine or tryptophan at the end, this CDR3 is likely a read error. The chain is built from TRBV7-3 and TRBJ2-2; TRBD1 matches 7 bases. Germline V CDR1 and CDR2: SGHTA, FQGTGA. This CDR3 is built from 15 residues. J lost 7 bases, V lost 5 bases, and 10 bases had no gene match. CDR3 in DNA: TGTGCCAGCAGCCCGACAGGGAACGTCGTCGGGGAGCTGTTTCTT. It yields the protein CASSPTGNVVGELFL.

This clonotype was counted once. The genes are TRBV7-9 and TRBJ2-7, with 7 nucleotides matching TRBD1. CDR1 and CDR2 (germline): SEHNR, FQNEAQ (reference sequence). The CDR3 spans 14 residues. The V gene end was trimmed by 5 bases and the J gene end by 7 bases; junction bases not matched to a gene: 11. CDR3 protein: CASSASIRDSEQYF. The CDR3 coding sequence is TGTGCCAGCAGCGCATCCATCCGGGACAGTGAGCAGTACTTC.

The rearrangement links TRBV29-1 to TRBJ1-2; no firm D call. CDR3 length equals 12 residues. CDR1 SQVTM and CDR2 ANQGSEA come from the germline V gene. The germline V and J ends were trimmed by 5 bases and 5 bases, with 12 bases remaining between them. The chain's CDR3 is CSVSDVEYGYTF. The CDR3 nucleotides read TGCAGCGTTTCTGACGTGGAATATGGCTACACCTTC.

This CDR3 reads CASSPGLAGKETQYF. The CDR3 region has the DNA TGTGCCAGTAGTCCGGGACTAGCGGGGAAAGAGACCCAGTACTTC. The V and J genes are TRBV19 and TRBJ2-5, with 13 positions matching TRBD2. CDR3 length: 15 residues. Germline loops: CDR1 LNHDA, CDR2 SQIVND (reference sequence). Trimming cost V 5 bases and J 3 bases; bases outside gene matches: 3.

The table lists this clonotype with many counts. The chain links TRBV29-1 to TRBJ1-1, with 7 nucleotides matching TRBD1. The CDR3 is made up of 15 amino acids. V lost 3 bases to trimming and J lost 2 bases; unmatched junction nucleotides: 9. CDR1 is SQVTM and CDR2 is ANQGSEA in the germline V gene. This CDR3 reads CSVEEVYRGNTEAFF. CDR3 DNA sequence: TGCAGCGTTGAGGAAGTTTACAGGGGAAACACTGAAGCTTTCTTT.

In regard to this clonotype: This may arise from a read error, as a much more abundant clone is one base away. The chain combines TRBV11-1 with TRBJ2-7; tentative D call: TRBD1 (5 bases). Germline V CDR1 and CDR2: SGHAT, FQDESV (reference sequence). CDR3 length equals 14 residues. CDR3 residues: CASSLAPREYAQYF. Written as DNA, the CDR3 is TGTGCCAGCAGCTTAGCCCCCAGGGAATACGCGCAGTACTTC.

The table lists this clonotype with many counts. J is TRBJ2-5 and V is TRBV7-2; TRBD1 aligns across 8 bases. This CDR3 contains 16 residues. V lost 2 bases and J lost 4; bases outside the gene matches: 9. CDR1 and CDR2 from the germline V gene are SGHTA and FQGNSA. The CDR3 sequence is CASSLWSDRVRETQYF. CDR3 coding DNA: TGTGCCAGCAGCTTATGGTCGGACAGGGTCCGAGAGACCCAGTACTTC. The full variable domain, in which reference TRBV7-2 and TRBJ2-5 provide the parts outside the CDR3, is GAGVSQSPSNKVTEKGKDVELRCDPISGHTALYWYRQSLGQGLEFLIYFQGNSAPDKSGLPSDRFSAERTGGSVSTLTIQRTQQEDSAVYLCASSLWSDRVRETQYFGPGTRLLVL.

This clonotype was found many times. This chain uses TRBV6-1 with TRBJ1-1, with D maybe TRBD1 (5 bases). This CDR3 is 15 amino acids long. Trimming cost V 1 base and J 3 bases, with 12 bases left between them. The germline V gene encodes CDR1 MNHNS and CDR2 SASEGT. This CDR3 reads CASSEDVQGYTEAFF. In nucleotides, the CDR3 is TGTGCCAGCAGTGAAGACGTCCAGGGCTACACTGAAGCTTTCTTT.

The CDR3 nucleotides read TGTGCCAGCAGTGAGACTAGCGGGGGCCGGAGGGAGACCCAGTACTTC. Residues: CASSETSGGRRETQYF. The chain links TRBV12-3 or TRBV12-4 to TRBJ2-5, with 12 bases identical to TRBD2. The V gene end was trimmed by 5 bases and the J gene end by 5 bases; junction bases not matched to a gene: 9. The CDR3 has 16 residues.

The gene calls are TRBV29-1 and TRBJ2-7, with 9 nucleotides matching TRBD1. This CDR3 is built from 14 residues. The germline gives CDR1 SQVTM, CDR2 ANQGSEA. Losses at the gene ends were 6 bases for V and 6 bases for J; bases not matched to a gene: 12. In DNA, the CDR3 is TGCAGCGTAGACGGACAGGGGCGCGAGGGCGAGCAGTACTTC. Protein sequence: CSVDGQGREGEQYF.

Here the CDR3 reads CASSDRGRDNQPQHF. DNA for the CDR3: TGTGCCAGCAGTGACAGGGGGCGCGACAATCAGCCCCAGCATTTT. The rearrangement uses TRBV6-4 and TRBJ1-5; 7 positions match TRBD1. CDR1 is MRHNA and CDR2 is SNTAGT in the germline V gene. V lost 2 bases and J lost 3; bases outside the gene matches: 4. The CDR3 is made up of 15 amino acids.